This TCR beta chain stems from a study of blood T cell repertoires in COVID-19 (TCRdb year 2020). Study-level background: Samples covering the acute and convalescent phases of COVID-19 were provided by collaborators in the United States, Italy and Spain. The prospective study material was composed of cDNA or gDNA derived from T cells, B-cell-depleted T cells, or PBMCs. Samples came from the ongoing ImmuneRACE study (first 160 participants) plus 1,254 subjects from 6 global collaborators. A de-identified subject ID, COVID-19 status, age in years and sex were almost always included in the sample metadata. The repertoires were made available in a free public database intended to serve as a resource for research on the immune response to SARS-CoV-2. Where HLA class I and class II types were available, the types were taken from metadata supplied by the sample provider, not from assay-based typing. The dataset comprised deeply sampled blood TCRbeta repertoires from subjects exposed to, actively infected with, or recovered from COVID-19.

Another Seattle source contributed samples from volunteer blood donors who had recovered from COVID-19. Whole blood was collected in K2EDTA tubes by collaborating institutions according to the institutions' own protocols. For TCRbeta analysis, collaborators shipped samples as frozen whole blood, isolated PBMCs, or DNA extracted from either of those sample types. The paper's findings and limits, for the study overall: The quantity of clinical and demographic metadata differed by source and by participant and was supplied without curation.

Points on this clone: Its cognate antigen has yet to be identified. The record has no base qualities; no much larger clone is one base away.

The immunoSEQ Assay, a bias-controlled multiplex PCR, was used to amplify TCRbeta CDR3 regions from genomic DNA. Processing in the source paper ran as follows. Within the assay, amplification of reference gene primers was used to estimate how many nucleated cells each sample contained. To quantify the absolute abundance of each unique TCRbeta CDR3 rearrangement, sequence reads were collapsed and filtered. Productive Simpson clonality was computed per sample as the square root of Simpson's diversity index over productive rearrangements. The table comes from immuneACCESS by way of TCRdb, which keeps in-frame sequences with V and J called. Part of the clones is missing from these tables; in studies checked, under half for an unresolved V gene and the rest for unknown reasons. V, J and clone size derive from that table, while D and trimming were established from the DNA sequence. The sample has under 300,000 clones on record, 80% to 85% of them singletons. The ten most abundant clones make up approximately 1.5% of the sample.

Sample: peripheral blood. This clonotype was obtained from a woman in her thirties or forties who had recovered from COVID-19.

Here the CDR3 is given as CASSQDLPGATPDSGNTIYF. The bases are TGTGCCAGCAGCCAAGATTTGCCAGGGGCAACCCCGGACTCTGGAAACACCATATATTTT. The rearrangement combines TRBV4-2 with TRBJ1-3; matching of 6 bases hints at TRBD1 as the D gene. The trim is 0 bases for V and 0 bases for J, with a gap of 21 bases between the germline ends. Sequences LGHNA (CDR1) and YNFKEQ (CDR2) are obtained from the germline V gene. The CDR3 covers 20 residues, taking in both the cysteine and the phenylalanine. Only the CDR3 part of the read is kept: 60 bases, read in frame from the first base.